This is a list of T cell receptor beta chains from one sample in a study of blood T cell repertoires in COVID-19. Clones were sequenced by immunoSEQ multiplex PCR, and TCRdb holds only the in-frame ones, with some missing. The repertoire holds about 50,000 clones, with 65% to 85% as singletons. The sample was peripheral blood. These receptors all stem from a man aged 35 to 55 with acute or convalescent COVID-19. Both conserved end residues are part of each CDR3. A D gene is named only where the DNA matches it firmly. Size values are once, few and many counts, or a class for expanded clones, and some rows have none.

d_call: NA; v_call: TRBV15; clone_size: NA; j_call: TRBJ2-1; cdr3_nt: TGTGCCACCAGCAGAGAGCCAAAGGGGATTAGGCTCACTGAGCAGTTCTTC; cdr3_aa: CATSREPKGIRLTEQFF
d_call: NA; v_call: TRBV27; clone_size: NA; j_call: TRBJ1-6; cdr3_nt: TGTGCCAGCAGTTTCCTAGGAAGTGCGACCCTAAATTCACCCCTCCACTTT; cdr3_aa: CASSFLGSATLNSPLHF
d_call: NA; v_call: TRBV11-2; clone_size: NA; j_call: TRBJ2-6; cdr3_nt: TGTGCCAGCAGCAGATTCAGGGCGGCTGGGGCCAACGTCCTGACTTTC; cdr3_aa: CASSRFRAAGANVLTF
d_call: TRBD1; v_call: TRBV18; clone_size: NA; j_call: TRBJ2-2; cdr3_nt: TGTGCCAGCTCACCACCGGCTGGACAGGGGAACACCGGGGAGCTGTTTTTT; cdr3_aa: CASSPPAGQGNTGELFF
d_call: TRBD1; v_call: TRBV15; clone_size: many; j_call: TRBJ1-1; cdr3_nt: TGTGCCACCAGCAGGGGACAGAAATTTGAAGCTTTCTTT; cdr3_aa: CATSRGQKFEAFF
d_call: NA; v_call: TRBV29-1; clone_size: NA; j_call: TRBJ1-1; cdr3_nt: TGCAGCGTTGACGGGGGTCGTGGCACTGAAGCTTTCTTT; cdr3_aa: CSVDGGRGTEAFF
d_call: TRBD2; v_call: TRBV19; clone_size: NA; j_call: TRBJ2-2; cdr3_nt: TGTGCCAGTAGTACCAGCGGGACGAACACCGGGGAGCTGTTTTTT; cdr3_aa: CASSTSGTNTGELFF
d_call: NA; v_call: TRBV2; clone_size: NA; j_call: TRBJ1-5; cdr3_nt: TGTGCCAGCAGTTCAGGGGAGACGTCCCAGAGTCAGCCCCAGCATTTT; cdr3_aa: CASSSGETSQSQPQHF
d_call: NA; v_call: TRBV19; clone_size: NA; j_call: TRBJ2-5; cdr3_nt: TGTGCCAGTAGTGGTGTTAGGGGAACCCTCCCAGAGACCCAGTACTTC; cdr3_aa: CASSGVRGTLPETQYF
d_call: NA; v_call: TRBV27; clone_size: few; j_call: TRBJ2-7; cdr3_nt: TGTGCCAGCAGTTTTGGTTTAACTTACGAGCAGTACTTC; cdr3_aa: CASSFGLTYEQYF
d_call: TRBD1; v_call: TRBV27; clone_size: NA; j_call: TRBJ1-5; cdr3_nt: TGTGCCAGCAGTTCTAGCCCTTCAGGGGGTCAACAGCCCCAGCATTTT; cdr3_aa: CASSSSPSGGQQPQHF
d_call: NA; v_call: TRBV6-5; clone_size: once; j_call: TRBJ1-1; cdr3_nt: TGTGCCAGCAGTTACACAGGCCAGGCCACTGAAGCTTTCTTT; cdr3_aa: CASSYTGQATEAFF
d_call: NA; v_call: TRBV27; clone_size: NA; j_call: TRBJ1-1; cdr3_nt: TGTGCCAGCAGTTTATACGGTGAAGCTTTCTTT; cdr3_aa: CASSLYGEAFF
d_call: TRBD1; v_call: TRBV2; clone_size: few; j_call: TRBJ1-2; cdr3_nt: TGTGCCAGCAGTCTTCACTACAGGGGAAGTAATGGCTACACCTTC; cdr3_aa: CASSLHYRGSNGYTF
d_call: NA; v_call: TRBV7-9; clone_size: once; j_call: TRBJ2-5; cdr3_nt: TGTGCCAGCAGCGACTACAGGGCACAAGAGACCCAGTACTTC; cdr3_aa: CASSDYRAQETQYF
d_call: NA; v_call: TRBV2; clone_size: NA; j_call: TRBJ1-5; cdr3_nt: TGTGCCAGCAGTCCACAGGGTTGGCGCGATCAGCCCCAGCATTTT; cdr3_aa: CASSPQGWRDQPQHF
d_call: TRBD2; v_call: TRBV18; clone_size: NA; j_call: TRBJ2-7; cdr3_nt: TGTGCCAGCTCCCTTAGCGGGAGGGCTGGGCAGTACTTC; cdr3_aa: CASSLSGRAGQYF
d_call: TRBD2; v_call: TRBV6-6; clone_size: many; j_call: TRBJ2-7; cdr3_nt: TGTGCCAGCAGTTACTCGACTAGCGGTTACTCCTACGAGCAGTACTTC; cdr3_aa: CASSYSTSGYSYEQYF
d_call: TRBD2; v_call: TRBV27; clone_size: NA; j_call: TRBJ2-1; cdr3_nt: TGTGCCAGCAGGCCTCCCGGGACTAGCGGGAGGGGTGAGCAGTTCTTC; cdr3_aa: CASRPPGTSGRGEQFF
d_call: NA; v_call: TRBV25-1; clone_size: NA; j_call: TRBJ1-4; cdr3_nt: TGTGCCAGCAGTGACTCAGGGGTGACTAATGAAAAACTGTTTTTT; cdr3_aa: CASSDSGVTNEKLFF
d_call: TRBD1; v_call: TRBV28; clone_size: NA; j_call: TRBJ1-4; cdr3_nt: TGTGCCAGCAGCGAACGGACAGGGGGGGAAAAACTGTTTTTT; cdr3_aa: CASSERTGGEKLFF
d_call: NA; v_call: TRBV5-5; clone_size: NA; j_call: TRBJ2-6; cdr3_nt: TGTGCCAGCAGCTTTACAGGGAACGTCCTGACTTTC; cdr3_aa: CASSFTGNVLTF
d_call: TRBD1; v_call: TRBV7-9; clone_size: NA; j_call: TRBJ2-7; cdr3_nt: TGTGCCAGCAGCTATCCGGGACAGGCTTCCTACGAGCAGTACTTC; cdr3_aa: CASSYPGQASYEQYF
d_call: NA; v_call: TRBV6-5; clone_size: NA; j_call: TRBJ1-2; cdr3_nt: TGTGCCAAGACCCGACTCACCAAGGGCTACACCTTC; cdr3_aa: CAKTRLTKGYTF
d_call: TRBD1; v_call: TRBV6-5; clone_size: once; j_call: TRBJ1-5; cdr3_nt: TGTGCCAGCAAAATCGACAGGGCTAACAATCAGCCCCAGCATTTT; cdr3_aa: CASKIDRANNQPQHF
d_call: NA; v_call: TRBV6-5; clone_size: NA; j_call: TRBJ1-2; cdr3_nt: TGTGCCAGCACCGTTGGCGGACAGAACTATGGCTACACCTTC; cdr3_aa: CASTVGGQNYGYTF
d_call: NA; v_call: TRBV5-4; clone_size: few; j_call: TRBJ2-5; cdr3_nt: TGTGCCAGCCATGCGGGCTTTGATTCAGAGACCCAGTACTTC; cdr3_aa: CASHAGFDSETQYF
d_call: TRBD1; v_call: TRBV15; clone_size: NA; j_call: TRBJ1-2; cdr3_nt: TGTGCCACCAGCGGGGGGGACAGGGGATTCGGTGGCTACACCTTC; cdr3_aa: CATSGGDRGFGGYTF
d_call: TRBD1; v_call: TRBV11-3; clone_size: once; j_call: TRBJ1-1; cdr3_nt: TGTGCCAGCGACGGACAGGGCTTGAACACTGAAGCTTTCTTT; cdr3_aa: CASDGQGLNTEAFF
d_call: TRBD2; v_call: TRBV7-9; clone_size: NA; j_call: TRBJ2-5; cdr3_nt: TGTGCCAGCAGCCCTGTCGGGAGGGAGGAGACCCAGTACTTC; cdr3_aa: CASSPVGREETQYF
d_call: NA; v_call: TRBV14; clone_size: NA; j_call: TRBJ2-4; cdr3_nt: TGTGCCAGCAGCCAAAAGGGTGCGGGACAGACATTAGCCAAAAACATTCAGTACTTC; cdr3_aa: CASSQKGAGQTLAKNIQYF
d_call: NA; v_call: TRBV11-3; clone_size: NA; j_call: TRBJ2-3; cdr3_nt: TGTGCCAGCAGCTTAGGGCGGCCCACAGATACGCAGTATTTT; cdr3_aa: CASSLGRPTDTQYF
d_call: NA; v_call: TRBV5-1; clone_size: NA; j_call: TRBJ2-3; cdr3_nt: TGCGCCAGCAGCGTCCGACAGCATAGCACAGATACGCAGTATTTT; cdr3_aa: CASSVRQHSTDTQYF
d_call: NA; v_call: TRBV27; clone_size: NA; j_call: TRBJ2-1; cdr3_nt: TGTGCCAGCAGGCGCAAGTATGAGCAGTTCTTC; cdr3_aa: CASRRKYEQFF
d_call: NA; v_call: TRBV6-5; clone_size: NA; j_call: TRBJ2-1; cdr3_nt: TGTGCCAGCAGCGGGACCTACAATGAGCAGTTCTTC; cdr3_aa: CASSGTYNEQFF
d_call: TRBD1; v_call: TRBV19; clone_size: NA; j_call: TRBJ1-4; cdr3_nt: TGTGCCAGCTCTTACAGGGGAGAAAAACTGTTTTTT; cdr3_aa: CASSYRGEKLFF
d_call: TRBD2; v_call: TRBV3-1/TRBV3-2; clone_size: NA; j_call: TRBJ2-1; cdr3_nt: TGTGCCAGCAGCCAAGAAGGGAGTAGGCGGGGGGGCATTGAGCAGTTCTTC; cdr3_aa: CASSQEGSRRGGIEQFF
d_call: NA; v_call: TRBV2; clone_size: NA; j_call: TRBJ1-5; cdr3_nt: TGTGCCAGCAGTCAAGATTACACGGGAGCCCAGCATTTT; cdr3_aa: CASSQDYTGAQHF
d_call: TRBD2; v_call: TRBV5-1; clone_size: NA; j_call: TRBJ2-3; cdr3_nt: TGCGCCAGCAGCTTGGGGACTAGCGGGATGGATACGCAGTATTTT; cdr3_aa: CASSLGTSGMDTQYF
d_call: NA; v_call: TRBV2; clone_size: NA; j_call: TRBJ1-4; cdr3_nt: TGTGCCAGCAGTGTATTAGTCGGAGATGGAAAACTGTTTTTT; cdr3_aa: CASSVLVGDGKLFF
d_call: TRBD1; v_call: TRBV28; clone_size: NA; j_call: TRBJ1-5; cdr3_nt: TGTGCCAGCAGTTTGGACAGGGCCAGGAGGGGACGCAATCAGCCCCAGCATTTT; cdr3_aa: CASSLDRARRGRNQPQHF
d_call: NA; v_call: TRBV5-1; clone_size: NA; j_call: TRBJ1-2; cdr3_nt: TGCGCCAGCAGCTTAGGAGCAGCGGCTAACTATGGCTACACCTTC; cdr3_aa: CASSLGAAANYGYTF
d_call: NA; v_call: TRBV11-2; clone_size: few; j_call: TRBJ1-4; cdr3_nt: TGTGCCAGCAGCCACTTACGCGGGGAACTGTTTTTT; cdr3_aa: CASSHLRGELFF
d_call: NA; v_call: TRBV7-2; clone_size: NA; j_call: TRBJ2-4; cdr3_nt: TGTGCCAGCAGCTTACAGGGCAATAACATTCAGTACTTC; cdr3_aa: CASSLQGNNIQYF
d_call: NA; v_call: TRBV2; clone_size: NA; j_call: TRBJ2-5; cdr3_nt: TGTGCCAGCAGTCATACAGGGAACCCAGAGACCCAGTACTTC; cdr3_aa: CASSHTGNPETQYF
d_call: TRBD1; v_call: TRBV5-1; clone_size: NA; j_call: TRBJ1-6; cdr3_nt: TGCGCCAGCGGACAGGGAAATTCGAATTCACCCCTCCACTTT; cdr3_aa: CASGQGNSNSPLHF
d_call: NA; v_call: TRBV7-2; clone_size: NA; j_call: TRBJ2-1; cdr3_nt: TGTGCCAGCAGCTCTACCAATGAGCAGTTCTTC; cdr3_aa: CASSSTNEQFF
d_call: TRBD2; v_call: TRBV6-1; clone_size: NA; j_call: TRBJ2-5; cdr3_nt: TGTGCCAGCAGTGAGTCTAGCGGGAGAGAGACCCAGTACTTC; cdr3_aa: CASSESSGRETQYF
d_call: TRBD1; v_call: TRBV5-6; clone_size: few; j_call: TRBJ1-1; cdr3_nt: TGTGCCAGCAGTTCCGGGACAGGGATCACTGAAGCTTTCTTT; cdr3_aa: CASSSGTGITEAFF
d_call: NA; v_call: TRBV19; clone_size: NA; j_call: TRBJ1-6; cdr3_nt: TGTGCCAGTGGTTGGCAGGGCGGTTCACCCCTCCACTTT; cdr3_aa: CASGWQGGSPLHF
d_call: NA; v_call: TRBV5-1; clone_size: NA; j_call: TRBJ2-2; cdr3_nt: TGCGCCAGCAGCTTGGTTGTTGCGGGGGAGCTGTTTTTT; cdr3_aa: CASSLVVAGELFF
d_call: NA; v_call: TRBV9; clone_size: NA; j_call: TRBJ2-3; cdr3_nt: TGTGCCAGCAGCGCCCAGGGCGCGGGAATGATGAATACGCAGTATTTT; cdr3_aa: CASSAQGAGMMNTQYF